Included here is one T cell receptor beta chain sequence, with context. Its target is unknown. This sample is part of a study of T cells expressing NK-cell markers. Study-level information: Sorted T-cell subsets CD3+CD56+NKG2C+, CD3+CD56+NKG2C- and CD3+CD56-NKG2C+ were TCR beta-sequenced. Study results and limitations: HCMV specificity of the expanded NKG2C+ T cell clones stayed unclear.

CDR3 length: 14 residues. The germline V gene encodes CDR1 SGHDT and CDR2 YYEEEE. Following a re-call of the 5' RACE reads, TCRdb has one entry per CDR3 protein and lacks DNA. The table gives roughly 390,000 distinct CDR3 sequences; the top ten clones make up around 5.2% of it. Sequenced input: blood T cells: a sorted CD56 or NKG2C T cell subset, CD4+ or CD8+ T cells, or bulk PBMC T cells (not recorded which). The J gene is TRBJ1-1, the V gene TRBV5-6. The TCR sequence derives from a man between 18 and 69 years old in good health. The CDR3 here is CASSLAAWNTEAFF. Variable domain in full (rest from reference TRBV5-6 and TRBJ1-1): DAGVTQSPTHLIKTRGQQVTLRCSPKSGHDTVSWYQQALGQGPQFIFQYYEEEERQRGNFPDRFSGHQFPNYSSELNVNALLLGDSALYLCASSLAAWNTEAFFGQGTRLTVV.